One T cell receptor (beta chain) is described in this entry. This clonotype was counted only a few times. Its specific antigen is unknown. Base qualities were left out, and no much larger clone turns up one base away. Reading from cysteine to phenylalanine, the CDR3 counts 14 amino acids. Only the CDR3 DNA is retained, 42 bases long and in frame from the first base. V is cut by 2 bases and J by 6 bases, and the space between the germline ends is 13 bases. CDR1 is given as SGHAT and CDR2 as FQNNGV, both from the germline V gene. This sample is drawn from a study of identical twins (dated by TCRdb to the mid-2010s). Concerning the study at large: TCR alpha and beta repertoires from monozygotic twins, unrelated adults of various ages and cord blood were deep-sequenced to test whether fetal clonotypes persist. To rule out contamination, replicate twin experiments were performed at different times with different library preparation protocols.

Paper-wide results and their limitations: Zero-insertion analyses could be partly confounded by invariant T cells such as MAIT and iNKT, though diverse VJ usage argued against such confounding for most clonotypes. Compared with coincidental sharing between unrelated individuals, out-of-frame TCR alpha sequences shared between twins showed an excess of sequences with low generation probability. In monozygotic twins, recombination models systematically underestimated out-of-frame TCR alpha sharing, but the models matched the sharing seen between unrelated individuals. Conclusions relied on cross-sectional statistical analysis, since the same donors could not be followed over many years. A weaker excess of twin sharing was found in beta out-of-frame sequences because the signal-to-noise ratio was lowered by fewer shared sequences. Abundant cord blood beta clonotypes carried fewer insertions; young adult naive repertoires showed a weaker similar trend, while memory repertoires showed none.

Libraries were built with 5' RACE. The sequencer was an Illumina HiSeq 2000. A universal primer binding site was added through template switching, and the final cDNA carried a unique molecular identifier so that TCR cDNA molecules could be counted accurately. Specific primers in the conserved constant-segment region were used to synthesize first-strand cDNA for TCR alpha and beta chains. To control for contamination, every cDNA library was double barcoded, receiving both a SMART-Mk sample barcode and Illumina barcodes. Two successive PCR steps introduced TruSeq adapter sequences along with Illumina sample barcodes. The Illumina HiSeq platform was used with custom primers to sequence TCR alpha and beta cDNA libraries. Processing in the source paper ran as follows. MiGEC processed the raw reads to extract unique molecular identifiers, while MiXCR was used to determine the CDR3 positions. Recombination models were inferred per individual with the repgenHMM and IGoR tools using an EM algorithm. Shared clonotypes were analyzed with the tcR package in R, and sharing was normalized by the product of cloneset sizes. To study raw recombination without the effects of thymic and clonal selection, out-of-frame nonproductive sequences were analyzed. TCRdb took the public reads, trimmed them with fastp at Q25, ran MiXCR for clone calling and kept in-frame beta chains. CDR3 protein duplicates are merged, each entry listing the most common genes and DNA. These V and J calls rely on TCRdb rather than the paper's analysis. The sample table contains around 220,000 distinct CDR3 sequences; only one count was recorded for about an eighth of them. The ten top clones hold 7% to 9.5% of the sample.

Every donor was a healthy Caucasian. Miltenyi CD45RO+ enrichment and human naive T-cell isolation kits were used to isolate memory (CD45RO+) and naive T cells from PBMC. Material for sequencing was memory (CD45RO+) T cells sorted from blood. The cell subset or site label here, explained by the study, means: CD45RO+ enriched T cells. This receptor was identified in a woman between 18 and 29 years old in good health. The V and J segments used are TRBV11-2 and TRBJ1-1; tentative D gene TRBD1, with 6 bases matching. The DNA reads as follows: TGTGCCAGCAGCTTATCTGGACAGAGGGCTGAAGCTTTCTTT. It codes for CASSLSGQRAEAFF.